This record covers a single T cell receptor (beta chain). Its antigen remains unknown. This record comes from a study of cytomegalovirus exposure and HLA in healthy donors. PCR employed 60 Vbeta and 13 Jbeta primers. Clones were read by immunoSEQ multiplex PCR, and TCRdb kept only the in-frame ones, dropping some. The sample lists some 140,000 clones; around three quarters were seen once. Study-wide results and limits: Later on, an analysis showed TCR association rates differing by HLA locus, with DRB1 the most and HLA-C the fewest. According to reports, the classifier identified cytomegalovirus status with high specificity and sensitivity.

This TCR was sampled from a man between 18 and 29 years old in good health and CMV-seronegative. Sequencing was carried out using PBMCs.

CDR3 sequence (DNA): TGCGCCAGCAGCTTACGAGGGGGCGAGCAGTACTTC. This encodes CASSLRGGEQYF. The chain employs TRBV5-1 and TRBJ2-7; tentatively, D is TRBD1 (6 bases). The length of the CDR3 is 12 residues. Per germline, CDR1 SGHRS and CDR2 YFSETQ. Trimming cost V 2 bases and J 6 bases, with 9 bases left between them.